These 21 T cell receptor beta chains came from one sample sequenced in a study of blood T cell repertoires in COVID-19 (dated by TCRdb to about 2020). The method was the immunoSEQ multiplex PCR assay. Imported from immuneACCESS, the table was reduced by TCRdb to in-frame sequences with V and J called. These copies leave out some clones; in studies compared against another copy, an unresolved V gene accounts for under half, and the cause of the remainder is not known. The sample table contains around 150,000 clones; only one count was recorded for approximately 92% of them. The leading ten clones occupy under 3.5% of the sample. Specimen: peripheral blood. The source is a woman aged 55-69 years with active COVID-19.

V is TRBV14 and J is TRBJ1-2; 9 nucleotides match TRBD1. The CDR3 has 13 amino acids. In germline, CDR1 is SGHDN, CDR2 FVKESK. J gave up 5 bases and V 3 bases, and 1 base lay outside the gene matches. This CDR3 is CASSQTGGYGYTF. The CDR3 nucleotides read TGTGCCAGCAGCCAGACAGGGGGGTATGGCTACACCTTC.

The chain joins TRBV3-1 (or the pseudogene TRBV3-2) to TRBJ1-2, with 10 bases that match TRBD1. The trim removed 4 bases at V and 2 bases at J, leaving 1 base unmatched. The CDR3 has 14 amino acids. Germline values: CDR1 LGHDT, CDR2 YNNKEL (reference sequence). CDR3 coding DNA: TGTGCCAGCAGCCCGACAGGGGGCAACTATGGCTACACCTTC. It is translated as CASSPTGGNYGYTF.

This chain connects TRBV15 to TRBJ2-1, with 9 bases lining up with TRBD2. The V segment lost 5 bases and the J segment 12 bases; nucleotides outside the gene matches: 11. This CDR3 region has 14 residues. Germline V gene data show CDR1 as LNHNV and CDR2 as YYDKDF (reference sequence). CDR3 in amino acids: CATSSGTSLGGQFF. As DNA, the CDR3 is TGTGCCACCAGCTCCGGGACTAGCTTAGGGGGGCAGTTCTTC. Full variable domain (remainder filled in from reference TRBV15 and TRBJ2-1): DAMVIQNPRYQVTQFGKPVTLSCSQTLNHNVMYWYQQKSSQAPKLLFHYYDKDFNNEADTPDNFQSRRPNTSFCFLDIRSPGLGDTAMYLCATSSGTSLGGQFFGPGTRLTVL.

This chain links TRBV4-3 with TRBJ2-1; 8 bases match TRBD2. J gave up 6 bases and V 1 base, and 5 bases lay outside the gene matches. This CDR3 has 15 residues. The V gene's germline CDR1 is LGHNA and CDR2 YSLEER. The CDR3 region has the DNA TGCGCCAGCAGCCAAGCCAGCGGGAGTGGCAATGAGCAGTTCTTC. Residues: CASSQASGSGNEQFF.

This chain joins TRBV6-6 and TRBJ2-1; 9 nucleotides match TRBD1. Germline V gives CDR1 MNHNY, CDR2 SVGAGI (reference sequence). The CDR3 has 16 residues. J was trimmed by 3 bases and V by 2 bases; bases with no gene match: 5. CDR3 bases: TGTGCCAGCAGTTACGGGCCGGGACAGGGCTACAATGAGCAGTTCTTC. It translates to CASSYGPGQGYNEQFF.

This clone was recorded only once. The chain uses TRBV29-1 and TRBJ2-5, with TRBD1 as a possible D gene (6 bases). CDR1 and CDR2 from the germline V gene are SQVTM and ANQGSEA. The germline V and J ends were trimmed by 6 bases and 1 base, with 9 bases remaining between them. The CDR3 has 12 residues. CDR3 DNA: TGCAGCGTCGACAGGACCCAAGAGACCCAGTACTTC. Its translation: CSVDRTQETQYF.

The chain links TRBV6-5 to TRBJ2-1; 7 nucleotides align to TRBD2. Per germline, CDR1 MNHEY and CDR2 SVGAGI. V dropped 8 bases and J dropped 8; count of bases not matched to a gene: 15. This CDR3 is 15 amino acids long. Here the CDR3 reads CASDFLAGVSDEQFF. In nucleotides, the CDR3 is TGTGCCAGCGATTTCTTGGCGGGAGTAAGCGATGAGCAGTTCTTC.

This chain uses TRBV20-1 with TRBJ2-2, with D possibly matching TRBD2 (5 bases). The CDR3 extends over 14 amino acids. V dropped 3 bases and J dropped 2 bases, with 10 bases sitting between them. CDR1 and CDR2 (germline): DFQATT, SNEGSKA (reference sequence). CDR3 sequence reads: CSASRRVNTGELFF. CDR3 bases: TGCAGTGCTAGTCGGCGGGTCAACACCGGGGAGCTGTTTTTT.

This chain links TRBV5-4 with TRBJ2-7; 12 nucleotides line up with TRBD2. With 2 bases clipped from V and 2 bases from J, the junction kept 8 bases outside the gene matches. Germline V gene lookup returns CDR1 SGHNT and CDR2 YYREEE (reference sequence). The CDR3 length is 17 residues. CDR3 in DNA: TGTGCCAGCAGCTTTGGGACTAGCGGGCCGAGGGCCTACGAGCAGTACTTC. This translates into CASSFGTSGPRAYEQYF.

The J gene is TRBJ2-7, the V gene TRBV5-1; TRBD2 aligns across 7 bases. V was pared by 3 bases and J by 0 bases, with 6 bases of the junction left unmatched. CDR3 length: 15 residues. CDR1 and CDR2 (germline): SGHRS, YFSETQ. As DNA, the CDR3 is TGCGCCAGCAGCTATCTAGCGGCCCCCTCCTACGAGCAGTACTTC. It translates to CASSYLAAPSYEQYF.

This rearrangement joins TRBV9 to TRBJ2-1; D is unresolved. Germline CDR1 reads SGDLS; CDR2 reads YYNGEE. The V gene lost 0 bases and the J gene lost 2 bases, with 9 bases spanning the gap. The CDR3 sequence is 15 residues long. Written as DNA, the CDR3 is TGTGCCAGCAGCGTAGGTGTGGGCCCCTACAATGAGCAGTTCTTC. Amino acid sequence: CASSVGVGPYNEQFF.

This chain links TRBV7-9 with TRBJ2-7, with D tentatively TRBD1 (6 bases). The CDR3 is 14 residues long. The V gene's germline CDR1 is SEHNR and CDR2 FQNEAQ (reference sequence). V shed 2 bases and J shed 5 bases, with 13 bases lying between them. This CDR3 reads CASSLKGHRDEQYF. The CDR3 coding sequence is TGTGCCAGCAGCTTAAAAGGGCACAGGGACGAGCAGTACTTC. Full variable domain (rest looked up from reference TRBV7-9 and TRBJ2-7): DTGVSQNPRHKITKRGQNVTFRCDPISEHNRLYWYRQTLGQGPEFLTYFQNEAQLEKSRLLSDRFSAERPKGSFSTLEIQRTEQGDSAMYLCASSLKGHRDEQYFGPGTRLTVT.

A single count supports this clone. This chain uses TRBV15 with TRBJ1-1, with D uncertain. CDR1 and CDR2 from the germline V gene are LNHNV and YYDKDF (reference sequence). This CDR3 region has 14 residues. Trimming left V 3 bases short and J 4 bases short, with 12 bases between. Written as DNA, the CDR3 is TGTGCCACCAGCAGCAACCTAGGGAGCACTGAAGCTTTCTTT. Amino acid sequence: CATSSNLGSTEAFF.

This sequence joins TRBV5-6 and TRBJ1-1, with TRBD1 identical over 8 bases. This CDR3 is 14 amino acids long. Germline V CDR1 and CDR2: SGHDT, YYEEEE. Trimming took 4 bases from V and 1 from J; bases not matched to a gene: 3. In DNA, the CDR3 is TGTGCCAGCAGCCGCGGGACAGGGAACACTGAAGCTTTCTTT. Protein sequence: CASSRGTGNTEAFF.

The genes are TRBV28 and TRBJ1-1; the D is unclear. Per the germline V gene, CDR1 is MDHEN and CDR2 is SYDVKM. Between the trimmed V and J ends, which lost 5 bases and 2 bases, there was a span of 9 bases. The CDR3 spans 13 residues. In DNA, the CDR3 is TGTGCCAGCAGTGAGGTGACCAACACTGAAGCTTTCTTT. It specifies CASSEVTNTEAFF.

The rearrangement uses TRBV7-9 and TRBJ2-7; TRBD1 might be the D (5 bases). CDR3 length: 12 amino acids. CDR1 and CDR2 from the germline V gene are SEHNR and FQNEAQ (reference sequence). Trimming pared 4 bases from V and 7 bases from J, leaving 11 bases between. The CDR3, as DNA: TGTGCCAGCAGCTCAGGGCCGGGTGAGCAGTACTTC. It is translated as CASSSGPGEQYF.

In DNA, the CDR3 is TGTGCCATCAGTGAATCGGGGGGGCTCAAATACGAGCAGTACTTC. Its protein product is CAISESGGLKYEQYF. This chain connects TRBV10-3 to TRBJ2-7; 8 nucleotides agree with TRBD2. Germline V lookup: CDR1 ENHRY, CDR2 SYGVKD. The CDR3 runs to 15 residues. V shed 3 bases and J 4 bases; nucleotides not matched to a gene: 8.

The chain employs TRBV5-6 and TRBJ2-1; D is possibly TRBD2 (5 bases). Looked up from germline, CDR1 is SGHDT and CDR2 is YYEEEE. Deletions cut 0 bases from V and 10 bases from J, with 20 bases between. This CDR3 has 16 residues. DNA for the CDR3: TGTGCCAGCAGCTTGGTCCGCGGACCCAAAGCGGACGAGCAGTTCTTC. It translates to CASSLVRGPKADEQFF. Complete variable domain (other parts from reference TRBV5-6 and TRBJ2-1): DAGVTQSPTHLIKTRGQQVTLRCSPKSGHDTVSWYQQALGQGPQFIFQYYEEEERQRGNFPDRFSGHQFPNYSSELNVNALLLGDSALYLCASSLVRGPKADEQFFGPGTRLTVL.

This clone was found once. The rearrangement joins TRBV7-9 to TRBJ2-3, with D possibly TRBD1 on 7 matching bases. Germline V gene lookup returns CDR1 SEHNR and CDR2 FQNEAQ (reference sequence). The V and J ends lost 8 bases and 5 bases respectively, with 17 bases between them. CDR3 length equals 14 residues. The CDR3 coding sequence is TGTGCCAGCGACAGGGAGGTATATAGAGATACGCAGTATTTT. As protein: CASDREVYRDTQYF.

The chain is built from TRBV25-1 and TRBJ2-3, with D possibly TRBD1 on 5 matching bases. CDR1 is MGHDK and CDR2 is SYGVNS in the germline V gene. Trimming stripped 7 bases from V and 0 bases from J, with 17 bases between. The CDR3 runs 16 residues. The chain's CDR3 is CASIGAWEASTDTQYF. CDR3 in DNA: TGTGCCAGCATTGGGGCGTGGGAAGCTAGCACAGATACGCAGTATTTT.

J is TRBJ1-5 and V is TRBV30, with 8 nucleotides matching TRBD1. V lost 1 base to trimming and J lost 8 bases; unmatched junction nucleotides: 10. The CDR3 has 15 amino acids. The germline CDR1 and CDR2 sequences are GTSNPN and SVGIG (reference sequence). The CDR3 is CAWSAGQVAGEPQHF. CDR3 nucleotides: TGTGCCTGGAGTGCGGGACAGGTAGCTGGTGAGCCCCAGCATTTT.